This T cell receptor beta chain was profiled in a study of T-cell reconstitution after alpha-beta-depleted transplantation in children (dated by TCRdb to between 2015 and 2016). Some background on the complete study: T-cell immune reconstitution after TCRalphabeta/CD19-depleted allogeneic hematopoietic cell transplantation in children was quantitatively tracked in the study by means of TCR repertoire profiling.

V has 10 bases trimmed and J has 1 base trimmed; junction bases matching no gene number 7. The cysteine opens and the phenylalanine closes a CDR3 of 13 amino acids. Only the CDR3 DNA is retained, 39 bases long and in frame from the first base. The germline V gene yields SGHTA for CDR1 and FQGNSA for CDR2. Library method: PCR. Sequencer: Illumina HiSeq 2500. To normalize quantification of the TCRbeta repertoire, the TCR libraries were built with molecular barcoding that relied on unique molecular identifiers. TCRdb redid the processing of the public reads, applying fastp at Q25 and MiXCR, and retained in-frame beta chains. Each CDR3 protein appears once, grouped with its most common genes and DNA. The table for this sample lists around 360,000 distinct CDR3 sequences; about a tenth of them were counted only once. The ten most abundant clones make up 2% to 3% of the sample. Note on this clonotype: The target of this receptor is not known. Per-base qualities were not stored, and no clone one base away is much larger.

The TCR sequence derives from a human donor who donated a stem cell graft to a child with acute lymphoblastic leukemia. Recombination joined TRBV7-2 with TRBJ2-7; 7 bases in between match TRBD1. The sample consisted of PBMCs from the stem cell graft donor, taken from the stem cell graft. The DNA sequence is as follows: TGTGCCACCGGGGACAGCCATTCCTACGAGCAGTACTTC. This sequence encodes CATGDSHSYEQYF.